Below, 2 T cell receptor beta chains from the same sample are listed, as sequenced in a study of T cell responses to AZD1222 COVID-19 vaccine. TCRdb keeps only in-frame clones here, not all; method: immunoSEQ multiplex PCR. Among around 100,000 clones, roughly 90% were seen once, and the ten largest hold 15% to 20%. The sample here was peripheral blood, taken on day 0 of AZD1222 vaccination. These receptors originate from an adult in good health.

The gene calls are TRBV19 and TRBJ1-4, with D perhaps matching TRBD1 (6 bases). Trimming cost V 8 bases and J 10 bases, with 17 bases left between them. The length of the CDR3 is 13 residues. Germline V lookup: CDR1 LNHDA, CDR2 SQIVND (reference sequence). Written as DNA, the CDR3 is TGTGCCAGTGCGCAGGGGAGGGTAGGAAAACTGTTTTTT. Encoded protein: CASAQGRVGKLFF.

This clone was seen only once. The chain carries TRBV6-5 and TRBJ2-5; 8 bases map to TRBD1. V gave up 5 bases and J gave up 3 bases; unmatched junction bases: 2. This CDR3 contains 13 residues. Per the germline V gene, CDR1 is MNHEY and CDR2 is SVGAGI. CDR3 residues: CASSLTGEETQYF. CDR3 DNA sequence: TGTGCCAGCAGTCTGACAGGGGAAGAGACCCAGTACTTC.